The clone carrying this T cell receptor (beta chain) was seen at least ten times. Its antigen is as yet unknown. TCRbeta library construction was performed incorporating unique molecular identifiers. TCRdb reprocessed the PCR reads via MiXCR and lists one record per CDR3 protein. Of 700,000 or so distinct CDR3 sequences listed, about an eighth were seen once; the top ten hold 0.79%. Per germline, CDR1 DFQATT and CDR2 SNEGSKA (reference sequence). The CDR3 runs to 14 residues. V lost 5 bases, J lost 8 bases, and 10 bases stayed unmatched. The sample belongs to a study of T-cell reconstitution after alpha-beta-depleted transplantation in children. Study findings and constraints: One year post-transplant, T-cell counts and diversity were largely derived from T cells produced anew. Surviving recipient T cells and thymic progenitors produced the high day-60 TCRbeta diversity seen in some patients. Alpha-beta T cells about two months after transplant reportedly derived from several hundred expanded graft clones.

V usage is TRBV20-1 and J usage is TRBJ2-2, with TRBD2 matching 8 bases. The sequence derives from a girl aged 2 to 10 with congenital amegakaryocytic thrombocytopenia, due to receive a stem cell transplant. Specimen: PBMCs, collected before TCRalphabeta/CD19-depleted stem cell transplant. The CDR3 is CSAHSGIGTGELFF. CDR3 sequence (DNA): TGCAGTGCTCATAGCGGGATAGGTACTGGGGAGCTGTTTTTT.